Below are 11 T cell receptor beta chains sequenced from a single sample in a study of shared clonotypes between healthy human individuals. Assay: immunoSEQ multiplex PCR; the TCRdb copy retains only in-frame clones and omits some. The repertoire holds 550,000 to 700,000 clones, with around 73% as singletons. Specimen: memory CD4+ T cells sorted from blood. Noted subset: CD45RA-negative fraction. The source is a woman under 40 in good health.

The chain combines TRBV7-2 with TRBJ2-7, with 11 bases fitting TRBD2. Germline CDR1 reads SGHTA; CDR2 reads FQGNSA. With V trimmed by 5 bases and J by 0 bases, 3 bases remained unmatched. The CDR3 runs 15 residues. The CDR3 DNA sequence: TGTGCCAGCAGCGAGGGACTAGCGGCCTCCTACGAGCAGTACTTC. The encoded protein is CASSEGLAASYEQYF.

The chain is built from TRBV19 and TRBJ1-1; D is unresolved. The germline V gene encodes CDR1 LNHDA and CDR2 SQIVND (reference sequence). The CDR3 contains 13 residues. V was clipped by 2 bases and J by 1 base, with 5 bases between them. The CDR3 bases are TGTGCCAGTAGTATATTCAGGAACACTGAAGCTTTCTTT. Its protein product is CASSIFRNTEAFF.

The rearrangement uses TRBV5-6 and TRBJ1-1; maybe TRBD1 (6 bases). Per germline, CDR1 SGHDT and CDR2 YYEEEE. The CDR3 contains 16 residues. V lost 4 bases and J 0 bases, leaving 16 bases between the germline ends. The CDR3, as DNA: TGTGCCAGCAGCGACCTACAGGGAGGGGTGAACACTGAAGCTTTCTTT. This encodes CASSDLQGGVNTEAFF.

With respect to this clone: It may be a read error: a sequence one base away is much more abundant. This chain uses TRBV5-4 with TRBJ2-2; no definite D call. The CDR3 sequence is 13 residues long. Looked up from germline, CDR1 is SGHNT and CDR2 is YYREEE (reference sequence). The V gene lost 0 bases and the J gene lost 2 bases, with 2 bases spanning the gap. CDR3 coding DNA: TGTGCCAGCAGCTTGGATAACACCGGGGAGCTGTTTTTT. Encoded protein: CASSLDNTGELFF.

CDR3: CASSARGLGANYGYTF. The CDR3 nucleotides are TGTGCCAGCAGTGCACGTGGGCTCGGGGCTAACTATGGCTACACCTTC. V gene TRBV6-1 combines with J gene TRBJ1-2; D unresolved. The CDR3 extends over 16 amino acids. Between the trimmed V and J ends, which lost 4 bases and 0 bases, there was a span of 15 bases. Germline V gene sequence: CDR1 MNHNS, CDR2 SASEGT.

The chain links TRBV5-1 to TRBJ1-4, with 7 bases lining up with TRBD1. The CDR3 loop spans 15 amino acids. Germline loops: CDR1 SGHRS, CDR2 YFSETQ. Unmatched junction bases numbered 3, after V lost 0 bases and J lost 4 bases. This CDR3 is CASSLEGQSNEKLFF. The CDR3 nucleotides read TGCGCCAGCAGCTTGGAGGGACAGAGTAATGAAAAACTGTTTTTT.

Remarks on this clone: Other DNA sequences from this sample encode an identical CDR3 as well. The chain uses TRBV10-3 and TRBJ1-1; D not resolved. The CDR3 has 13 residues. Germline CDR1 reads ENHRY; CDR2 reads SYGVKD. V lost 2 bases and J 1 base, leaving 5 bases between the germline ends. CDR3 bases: TGTGCCATCAGTGAGGCAGCGAACACTGAAGCTTTCTTT. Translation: CAISEAANTEAFF.

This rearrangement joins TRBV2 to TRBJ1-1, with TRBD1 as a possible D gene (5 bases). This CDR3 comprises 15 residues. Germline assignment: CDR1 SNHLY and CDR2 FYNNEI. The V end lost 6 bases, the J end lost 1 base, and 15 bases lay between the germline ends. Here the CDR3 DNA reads TGTGCCAGCAGGCAACAGGAAAGGTCGAACACTGAAGCTTTCTTT. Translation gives CASRQQERSNTEAFF.

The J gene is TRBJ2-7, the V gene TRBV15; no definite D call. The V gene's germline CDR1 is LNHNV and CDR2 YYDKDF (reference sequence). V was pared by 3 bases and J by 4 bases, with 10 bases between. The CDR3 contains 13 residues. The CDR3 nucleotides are TGTGCCACCAGCAGGGATACTATTTACGAGCAGTACTTC. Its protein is CATSRDTIYEQYF.

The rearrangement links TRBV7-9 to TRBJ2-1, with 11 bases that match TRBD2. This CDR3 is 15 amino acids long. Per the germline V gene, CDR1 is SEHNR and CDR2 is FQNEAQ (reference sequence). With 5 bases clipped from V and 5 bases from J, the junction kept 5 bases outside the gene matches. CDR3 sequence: CASSLLAGEDNEQFF. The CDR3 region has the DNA TGTGCCAGCAGCCTACTAGCGGGAGAGGACAATGAGCAGTTCTTC.

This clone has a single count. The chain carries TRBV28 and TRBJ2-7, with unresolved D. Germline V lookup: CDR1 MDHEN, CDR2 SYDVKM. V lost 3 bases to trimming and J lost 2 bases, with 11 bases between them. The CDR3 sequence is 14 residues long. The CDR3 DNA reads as TGTGCCAGCAGTTTCAATCCTCCCCCCTACGAGCAGTACTTC. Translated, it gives CASSFNPPPYEQYF.